This TCR beta chain was identified in a study of blood T cells in healthy people across ages. General observations from the study: Among T cells, TCR beta diversity per million cells dropped roughly linearly as age rose.

The CDR3 is made up of 15 amino acids. Deletions cut 8 bases from V and 7 bases from J, with 18 bases between. Per individual sample, total RNA of at least 6 micrograms was extracted. This clonotype was detected a few times. The antigen remains unidentified. A sample-barcoded 5' primer and a J-beta primer mix were used in a second PCR of roughly 6 to 11 cycles. TCRdb re-called the 5' RACE reads with MiXCR, one entry per CDR3 protein. The table has around 1,500,000 distinct CDR3 sequences, approximately 28% seen once. The V gene is TRBV12-3 or TRBV12-4, the J gene TRBJ1-6, with a tentative D call TRBD1 (5 bases). Sample: blood. The receptor was isolated from a woman aged 25 to 39 in good health. The CDR3 spells CASGPGQGMNSPLHF. The DNA for the CDR3 is TGTGCCAGCGGTCCCGGGCAGGGAATGAATTCACCCCTCCACTTT.